The subject of this entry is one T cell receptor beta chain. Antigen specificity is unknown. The table came from immunoSEQ multiplex PCR; TCRdb's copy has only in-frame clones and leaves some out. The sample has about 44,000 clones; approximately 93% are singletons. The CDR3 contains 15 residues. V lost 4 bases to trimming and J lost 2 bases, with 14 bases between them. Germline V gives CDR1 KGHSH, CDR2 LQKENI. The data stem from a study of cytomegalovirus exposure and HLA in healthy donors. Study results and limitations: Usually a TCR sequence was rare, but some public TCRs were found in many donors. The study put 160 or so TCR beta chains on its list as cytomegalovirus-associated. In vitro data verified three CMV-associated chains as specific for CMV antigens.

The rearrangement links TRBV18 to TRBJ1-1; D not resolved. Sequencing input: PBMCs. This TCR was recovered from a woman between 18 and 29 years old in good health and CMV-seronegative. The CDR3 coding sequence is TGTGCCAGCTCACGAACATCTATGGGCAACACTGAAGCTTTCTTT. It specifies CASSRTSMGNTEAFF.